This T cell receptor (beta chain) was recovered during a study of blood T cells in healthy people across ages. Findings and caveats of the study: Estimates based on one million T cells were treated as lower bounds. Aged donors had fewer naive CD4+ cells and lower diversity than long-lived donors.

This clonotype was counted only a few times. Its specificity is unknown. A sample-barcoded 5' primer and a J-beta primer mix were used in a second PCR of roughly 7 to 11 cycles. Every molecule of cDNA carried a tag from a template-switch adaptor with 12 random nucleotides. The study obtained at least 2.5 million CDR3-containing paired-end reads from every sample. TCRdb ran MiXCR on the 5' RACE reads and lists one entry per CDR3 protein. The repertoire consists of under 1,000,000 distinct CDR3 sequences, with around half occurring once and the leading ten covering over 15%. V was cut by 4 bases and J by 2 bases, with 6 bases left in between. CDR3 length: 12 amino acids. Germline CDR1 reads GTSNPN; CDR2 reads SVGIG (reference sequence).

The V and J genes are TRBV30 and TRBJ2-1, with D hard to call. This sequence originates from a man at least 80 years old in good health. Sequenced: blood. DNA for the CDR3: TGTGCCTGGACCAGGCCCTACAATGAGCAGTTCTTC. Encoded protein: CAWTRPYNEQFF.